This T cell receptor beta chain was found in a study of T cells after posttransplantation cyclophosphamide. V gave up 0 bases and J gave up 4 bases; unmatched junction bases: 8. Germline V gene data show CDR1 as MNHEY and CDR2 as SMNVEV (reference sequence). The CDR3 consists of 17 residues. Repertoires were generated with immunoSEQ multiplex PCR, while TCRdb's copy carries only in-frame clones and drops some. There are about 11,000 clones in the sample; 85% occur only once, and roughly 14% lies in the top ten. Cyclophosphamide on days +3 and +4 followed busulfan-fludarabine conditioning and a marrow graft.

This clonotype was sampled from a female patient aged 50-59 years who received an allogeneic stem cell transplant from a related donor, was CMV-positive, and had no GVHD. Some T cells may have originated in the graft donor. This chain joins TRBV27 and TRBJ2-3, with 9 bases fitting TRBD2. This specimen consisted of PBMCs, obtained approximately 1,900 days after allogeneic stem cell transplant with posttransplant cyclophosphamide. CDR3 in DNA: TGTGCCAGCAGTTTATCGCCTAGCGGGATTTGGGCAGATACGCAGTATTTT. Residues: CASSLSPSGIWADTQYF.